Listed here are 9 T cell receptor beta chains from one sample, sequenced in a study of blood T cell repertoires in COVID-19. Data came from immunoSEQ multiplex PCR; TCRdb stores just in-frame clones and leaves some out. The sample has 290,000 or so clones; roughly 85% are singletons. Sequenced material: peripheral blood. These receptor sequences come from a man in his fifties or sixties with active or convalescent COVID-19.

This chain connects TRBV7-6 to TRBJ2-7, with 7 bases identical to TRBD2. V lost 6 bases, J lost 0 bases, and 8 bases stayed unmatched. Germline lookup yields CDR1 SGHVS and CDR2 FNYEAQ. The CDR3 has 15 residues. CDR3 nucleotide sequence: TGTGCCAGCAGGTCCGTGGCGGGAGACTCCTACGAGCAGTACTTC. This encodes CASRSVAGDSYEQYF.

This chain uses TRBV27 with TRBJ2-7; a possible D gene is TRBD1 (5 bases). V shed 0 bases and J shed 7 bases, with 16 bases lying between them. The CDR3 spans 15 residues. Germline V CDR1 and CDR2: MNHEY, SMNVEV (reference sequence). The CDR3 DNA follows: TGTGCCAGCAGTTTATCGACGGGCACGGCAGGGGAGCAGTACTTC. Translated: CASSLSTGTAGEQYF.

This clone appeared a few times. This chain uses TRBV5-1 with TRBJ1-2; D is undetermined. Trimming pared 0 bases from V and 2 bases from J, leaving 11 bases between. This CDR3 contains 15 residues. Germline CDR1 and CDR2: SGHRS and YFSETQ. The CDR3, as DNA: TGCGCCAGCAGCTTGGGAGGGCGGAGAAACTATGGCTACACCTTC. This encodes CASSLGGRRNYGYTF.

This clone was found a few times. This chain links TRBV29-1 with TRBJ2-1, with 11 bases aligning to TRBD2. There are 14 residues in the CDR3. Trimming at V came to 1 base and at J to 15 bases, leaving 11 bases not matched to a gene. Germline values: CDR1 SQVTM, CDR2 ANQGSEA. Written as DNA, the CDR3 is TGCAGCGTTGAAGGCTGGGTAGCGGGAGGGCGGCGGTTCTTC. Translation gives CSVEGWVAGGRRFF.

CDR3 amino acids: CASSRTRTDTQYF. The CDR3 DNA sequence: TGTGCCAGCAGCCGGACTAGAACAGATACGCAGTATTTT. The J gene is TRBJ2-3, the V gene TRBV7-2; 7 nucleotides align to TRBD2. Trimming cost V 5 bases and J 3 bases; bases outside gene matches: 2. Looked up from germline, CDR1 is SGHTA and CDR2 is FQGNSA. This CDR3 spans 13 amino acids.

As regards this clone: This same CDR3 is encoded by further DNA sequences in the sample. The chain couples TRBV27 to TRBJ1-5; D is undetermined. The V end lost 3 bases, the J end lost 2 bases, and 5 bases lay between the germline ends. The CDR3 length is 13 residues. Germline V lookup: CDR1 MNHEY, CDR2 SMNVEV (reference sequence). The CDR3 region has the DNA TGTGCCAGCAGTTTCGGGGGCAATCAGCCCCAGCATTTT. Translation: CASSFGGNQPQHF.

The V gene is TRBV7-9, the J gene TRBJ2-7; TRBD1 agrees at 9 bases. The CDR3 totals 14 residues. The junction had 3 bases not matched to a gene; V was cut back by 4 bases and J by 2 bases. Germline-derived CDR1 and CDR2 are SEHNR and FQNEAQ (reference sequence). Here the CDR3 reads CASSSRDRAYEQYF. CDR3 DNA: TGTGCCAGCAGCTCCCGGGACAGGGCCTACGAGCAGTACTTC.

The chain couples TRBV11-2 to TRBJ1-1, with 7 bases lining up with TRBD1. Germline-derived CDR1 and CDR2 are SGHAT and FQNNGV. The J segment lost 4 bases and the V segment lost 4 bases, leaving 12 bases of the junction unmatched. The CDR3 sequence is 16 residues long. The CDR3 here is CASSSRTGDSGTEAFF. Here the CDR3 DNA reads TGTGCCAGCAGCTCGCGGACAGGAGATAGCGGCACTGAAGCTTTCTTT.

The chain is built from TRBV3-1 (or the pseudogene TRBV3-2) and TRBJ1-2; D remains unclear. The germline gives CDR1 LGHDT, CDR2 YNNKEL (reference sequence). Trimming left V 2 bases short and J 2 bases short, with 15 bases between. This CDR3 comprises 16 residues. Here the CDR3 DNA reads TGTGCCAGCAGCCAACATCAGGTCTTTGGCAACTATGGCTACACCTTC. As protein: CASSQHQVFGNYGYTF.